Sequencing of this T cell receptor beta chain was carried out in a study of breast tumors, draining lymph nodes, adjacent tissues. Study observations and caveats: Luminal-like breast cancer showed significantly greater tumor-nontumor repertoire similarity than basal-like breast cancer did. The data were judged consistent with most tumor T cells coming from lymph node and expanding in tumor. Data only fit, rather than demonstrated, lymph node origin of most tumor T cells. Tumor TCR diversity was below lymph nodes but above nontumor tissue.

Per the germline V gene, CDR1 is MGHDK and CDR2 is SYGVNS. The CDR3 is made up of 13 amino acids. Details on this clonotype: Its cognate antigen is unknown. Its ends do not fully match the called genes, so a read error is possible.

TCRdb redid the calling of the multiplex PCR reads with MiXCR, one entry per CDR3 protein. Of around 190,000 distinct CDR3 sequences listed, approximately 33% are singletons. Samples came from axillary lymph nodes draining the breast cancer. This TCR came from a female donor with breast cancer. Some clones in this sample may be carry-over from other donors' samples. The sequenced sample consisted of axillary lymph node tissue. This chain connects TRBV25-1 to TRBJ2-7, with TRBD1 matching over 8 bases. The CDR3 region has the DNA TGTACCAGCAGTGGGACAGGTTCCTACGAGCAGTACTTC. Amino acid sequence: CTSSGTGSYEQYF.